This T cell receptor beta chain came from a study of regulatory and conventional T cells in RAG deficiency. Study findings and constraints: Shannon entropy was markedly lower and Simpson indices higher in RAG-deficient patients than control T-cell subsets. In Omenn syndrome, Treg and Tconv repertoires overlapped >80%. Sorted Omenn CD25-high CD127-low cells may not be bona fide Tregs.

As for this clone: The antigen remains undetermined.

Blood CD4+ CD25-low CD127-high conventional T cells supplied the genomic DNA template. Clones were sequenced by immunoSEQ multiplex PCR, and TCRdb holds only the in-frame ones, with some missing. The table records 34,000 or so clones, 60% to 85% of them present only once. The data were also submitted as part of a second study, on regulatory T cells. From that study: Primers: 52 TRBV forward and 13 TRBJ reverse. In patients, unique TRB V-J pairs were restricted and V/J usage skewed, especially in Tregs.

Sequences were obtained from CD4+ effector T cells sorted from blood. The clonotype was recovered from a human donor in good health.

Here the CDR3 DNA reads TGTGCCAGCTGCTTAGGGGCGGCGACTAACTATGGCTACACCTTC. Its translation: CASCLGAATNYGYTF. V is TRBV2 and J is TRBJ1-2, with a weak D call TRBD1 (5 bases). Germline V CDR1 and CDR2: SNHLY, FYNNEI. The CDR3 covers 15 residues. V was pared by 8 bases and J by 0 bases, with 16 bases between.